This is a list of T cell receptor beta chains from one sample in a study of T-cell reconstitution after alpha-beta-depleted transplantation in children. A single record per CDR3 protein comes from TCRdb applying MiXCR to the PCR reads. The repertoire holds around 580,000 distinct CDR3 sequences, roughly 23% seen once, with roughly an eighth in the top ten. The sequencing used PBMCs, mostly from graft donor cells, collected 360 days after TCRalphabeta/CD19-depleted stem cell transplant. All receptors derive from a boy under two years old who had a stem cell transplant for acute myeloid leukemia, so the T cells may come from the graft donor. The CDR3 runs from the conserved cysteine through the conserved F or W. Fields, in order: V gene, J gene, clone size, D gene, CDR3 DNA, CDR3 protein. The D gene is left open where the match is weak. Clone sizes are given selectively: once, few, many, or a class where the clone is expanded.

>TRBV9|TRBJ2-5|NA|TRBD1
TGTGCCAGCAGCGTAAGGGAGACAGGGAAGGTACAGTACTTC
CASSVRETGKVQYF
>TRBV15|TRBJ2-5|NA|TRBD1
TGTGCCACCAGCAGAGATGAGACAGGGGGCTTTGAGACCCAGTACTTC
CATSRDETGGFETQYF
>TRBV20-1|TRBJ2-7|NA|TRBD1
TGCAGTGCCTCGGGACAGGGTAATTACCCCTACGAGCAGTACTTC
CSASGQGNYPYEQYF
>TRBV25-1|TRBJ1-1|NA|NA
TGTGCCAGCGTACCAAACAGGGTTGGTACTGAAGCTTTCTTT
CASVPNRVGTEAFF
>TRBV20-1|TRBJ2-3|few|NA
TGCAGTGCTAGCTCGGGACTGCAAGATACGCAGTATTTT
CSASSGLQDTQYF
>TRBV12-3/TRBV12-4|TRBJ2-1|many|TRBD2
TGTGCCAGCAGAGGGACTAGCTGGAATGAGCAGTTCTTC
CASRGTSWNEQFF
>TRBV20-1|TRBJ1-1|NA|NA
TGCAGTGCCCTTGGTGGTGTAGCTTTCTTT
CSALGGVAFF
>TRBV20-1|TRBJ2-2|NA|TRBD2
TGCAGTGCTATACCGAGACTAGCGGGGGGGCTTGGCGGGGAGCTGTTTTTT
CSAIPRLAGGLGGELFF
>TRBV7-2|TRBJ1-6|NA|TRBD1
TGTGCCAGCAGCTTAAGCGGGGACAGAAGAAATTCACCCCTCCACTTT
CASSLSGDRRNSPLHF
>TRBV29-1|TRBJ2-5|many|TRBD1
TGCAGCGTTGGAAGACAGGGGCTCGAAGAGACCCAGTACTTC
CSVGRQGLEETQYF
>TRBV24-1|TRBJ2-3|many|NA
TGTGCCACCAGTGATTTTAAGGGATTCCCTACAGATACGCAGTATTTT
CATSDFKGFPTDTQYF
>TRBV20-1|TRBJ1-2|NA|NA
TGCAGTGCCCCCGTTCTAGACGGCTACACCTTC
CSAPVLDGYTF
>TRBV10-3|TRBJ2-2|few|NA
TGTGCCATCAGTGAGAGGATAGCGGTGAACACCGGGGAGCTGTTTTTT
CAISERIAVNTGELFF
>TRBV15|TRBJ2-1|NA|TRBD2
TGTGCCACCAGCAGAGGTAATAGCGGGGGAGGCAATGAGCAGTTCTTC
CATSRGNSGGGNEQFF
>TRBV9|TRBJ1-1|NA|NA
TGTGCCAGCAGCGTAGTCAGGAACACTGAAGCTTTCTTT
CASSVVRNTEAFF
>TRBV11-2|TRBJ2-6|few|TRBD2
TGTGCCAGCAGCTTAGATCGGGCGGGGGGGCCAGAGTCTGGGGCCAACGTCCTGACTTTC
CASSLDRAGGPESGANVLTF
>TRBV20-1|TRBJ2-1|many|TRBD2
TGCAGTGCTAGTTTAGCGGGGGCCACCTACAATGAGCAGTTCTTC
CSASLAGATYNEQFF
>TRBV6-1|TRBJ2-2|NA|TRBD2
TGTGCCACTAGCGGGGGGGCTCAGAGGACCGGGGAGCTGTTTTTT
CATSGGAQRTGELFF
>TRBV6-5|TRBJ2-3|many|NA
TGTGCCAGCAGCTCCCCGGACAGCTCGGTTTCGGCAGATACGCAGTATTTT
CASSSPDSSVSADTQYF
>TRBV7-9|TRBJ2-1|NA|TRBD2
TGTGCCAGCAGCCTGGGACTAGCGGGGGGGCCGTACAATGAGCAGTTCTTC
CASSLGLAGGPYNEQFF
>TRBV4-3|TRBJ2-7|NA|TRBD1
TGCGCCAGCAGCCCCCGGGTGGGGACAGGGTCCTACGAGCAGTACTTC
CASSPRVGTGSYEQYF
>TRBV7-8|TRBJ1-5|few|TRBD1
TGTGCCAGCAGCTTAGGGACAGGGCCAGGACAGCCCCAGCATTTT
CASSLGTGPGQPQHF
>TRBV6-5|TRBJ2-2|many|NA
TGTGCCAGCGGTTACAACACCGGGGAGCTGTTTTTT
CASGYNTGELFF
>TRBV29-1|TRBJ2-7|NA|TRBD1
TGCAGCGTTTCGGGGACAGTAAAAGGCAACCCCTACGAGCAGTACTTC
CSVSGTVKGNPYEQYF